Presented here are 29 T cell receptor beta chains from one specimen sequenced in a study of identical twins. TCRdb fed the 5' RACE reads into MiXCR, producing one record per CDR3 protein. Of 1.5 million to 2 million distinct CDR3 sequences in the sample, 25% to 35% were seen once. The sequenced material came from cord blood. The source of these receptors is a newborn girl in good health.

This chain links TRBV5-1 with TRBJ2-2; no clear D gene. The germline V gene encodes CDR1 SGHRS and CDR2 YFSETQ. The CDR3 totals 14 residues. V lost 4 bases to trimming and J lost 3 bases, with 10 bases between them. The CDR3 region is CASSPLQDTGELFF. The CDR3 nucleotides are TGCGCCAGCAGCCCACTTCAGGACACCGGGGAGCTGTTTTTT. Based on the CDR3 plus reference TRBV5-1 and TRBJ2-2, the full variable domain is KAGVTQTPRYLIKTRGQQVTLSCSPISGHRSVSWYQQTPGQGLQFLFEYFSETQRNKGNFPGRFSGRQFSNSRSEMNVSTLELGDSALYLCASSPLQDTGELFFGEGSRLTVL.

V gene TRBV5-1 combines with J gene TRBJ2-7; tentative D call: TRBD1 (5 bases). The V end was cut by 0 bases, the J end by 5 bases, with 12 bases between. The length of the CDR3 is 14 residues. Germline values: CDR1 SGHRS, CDR2 YFSETQ. In DNA form, the CDR3 reads TGCGCCAGCAGCTTGGGGGGCCCCATGAACGAGCAGTACTTC. This sequence encodes CASSLGGPMNEQYF.

The chain links TRBV5-1 to TRBJ2-7; TRBD2 might be the D (6 bases). This CDR3 spans 17 amino acids. The germline V gene has CDR1 SGHRS and CDR2 YFSETQ. Deletions cut 3 bases from V and 4 bases from J, with 23 bases between. This chain's CDR3 is CASSSSGLSSLSYEQYF. The CDR3 coding sequence is TGCGCCAGCAGCTCCTCGGGACTTTCCTCATTAAGTTACGAGCAGTACTTC.

With regard to this clonotype: A junction boundary mismatches the germline segment, possibly from a read error. The V call is TRBV20-1, the J call TRBJ2-1; 11 positions agree with TRBD2. CDR3 length: 16 residues. CDR1 is DFQATT, CDR2 SNEGSKA, per germline (reference sequence). The DNA of the CDR3 is TGCAGTGCTAGATCCGTAGCGGGAGGGCTCTACAGTGAGCAGTTCTTC. Its protein is CSARSVAGGLYSEQFF.

This chain joins TRBV5-1 and TRBJ2-1; D perhaps matches TRBD2 (5 bases). The V end lost 1 base, the J end lost 0 bases, and 17 bases lay between the germline ends. Germline CDR1 reads SGHRS; CDR2 reads YFSETQ. The CDR3 covers 18 residues. CDR3 sequence: CASSLQLVQGSSYNEQFF. The DNA of the CDR3 is TGCGCCAGCAGCTTGCAACTCGTACAAGGGAGCTCCTACAATGAGCAGTTCTTC.

This clonotype has more than one count but fewer than ten. The V and J genes are TRBV5-1 and TRBJ2-3; D may be TRBD2 (5 bases). V was shortened by 2 bases and J by 2 bases, with 15 bases between the two germline ends. The CDR3 runs to 16 residues. Germline assignment: CDR1 SGHRS and CDR2 YFSETQ. CDR3 sequence reads: CASSLGSATYTDTQYF. In DNA, the CDR3 is TGCGCCAGCAGCTTAGGTAGCGCTACGTACACAGATACGCAGTATTTT.

The chain is built from TRBV2 and TRBJ2-7, with 8 bases that match TRBD2. From germline, CDR1 is SNHLY and CDR2 FYNNEI. The CDR3 has 17 residues. Unmatched junction bases numbered 11, after V lost 2 bases and J lost 2 bases. The DNA for the CDR3 is TGTGCCAGCAGTGAAAGGGGACTAGTATCTGACCCCTACGAGCAGTACTTC. As protein: CASSERGLVSDPYEQYF.

This chain uses TRBV20-1 with TRBJ1-4; 9 bases fit TRBD1. V lost 4 bases, J lost 7 bases, and 10 bases stayed unmatched. The CDR3 covers 15 residues. Germline CDR1 reads DFQATT; CDR2 reads SNEGSKA (reference sequence). The CDR3 is CSATPPTGGFEKLFF. In nucleotides, the CDR3 is TGCAGTGCTACCCCACCGACAGGGGGATTTGAAAAACTGTTTTTT.

The table lists this clonotype with a few counts. V usage is TRBV5-1 and J usage is TRBJ1-2; no definite D call. The ends were cut back, 4 bases at V and 6 bases at J, with 10 bases in the middle. This CDR3 spans 12 amino acids. Germline values: CDR1 SGHRS, CDR2 YFSETQ. The DNA of the CDR3 is TGCGCCAGCAGCAGGGCTAGGCATGGCTACACCTTC. The encoded protein is CASSRARHGYTF.

This clonotype was counted a few times. The chain combines TRBV6-5 with TRBJ2-7; D call uncertain. The germline gives CDR1 MNHEY, CDR2 SVGAGI. This CDR3 contains 14 residues. V was clipped by 2 bases and J by 5 bases, with 13 bases between them. This CDR3 reads CASSYGRGFDEQYF. CDR3 DNA: TGTGCCAGCAGTTACGGACGAGGCTTTGACGAGCAGTACTTC.

V and J are TRBV2 and TRBJ2-7, with TRBD2 matching 9 bases. The germline V gene has CDR1 SNHLY and CDR2 FYNNEI. CDR3 length: 14 amino acids. Trimming took 5 bases from V and 3 from J; bases not matched to a gene: 5. The CDR3 DNA reads as TGTGCCAGCAGTCGTAGCGGGAGATTCTACGAGCAGTACTTC. Its protein product is CASSRSGRFYEQYF.

As for this clonotype: Possible read error: a much larger clone is one base away. The chain employs TRBV4-2 and TRBJ2-7; D not resolved. This CDR3 has 14 residues. CDR1 LGHNA and CDR2 YNFKEQ come from the germline V gene. Trimming removed 4 bases from V and 0 bases from J, with 10 bases in between. CDR3 loop: CASSPVSYSYEQYF. CDR3 nucleotide sequence: TGTGCCAGCAGCCCTGTGAGCTACTCCTACGAGCAGTACTTC.

This clonotype turned up a few times. The J gene is TRBJ1-1, the V gene TRBV18; no clear D. The V gene lost 0 bases and the J gene lost 2 bases, with 4 bases spanning the gap. Germline lookup yields CDR1 KGHSH and CDR2 LQKENI. CDR3 size: 13 residues. CDR3 in amino acids: CASSPPYNTEAFF. CDR3 bases: TGTGCCAGCTCACCACCCTACAACACTGAAGCTTTCTTT.

This sequence joins TRBV3-1 and TRBJ2-4; unclear D gene. The CDR3 has 14 amino acids. Trimming took off 0 bases at V and 6 bases at J, with 9 bases between the two ends. Germline loops: CDR1 LGHDT, CDR2 YNNKEL (reference sequence). The CDR3 bases are TGTGCCAGCAGCCAAGACCGTCTAACAAACATTCAGTACTTC. Its translation: CASSQDRLTNIQYF.

This clonotype was counted between two and nine times. The gene calls are TRBV20-1 and TRBJ2-7; D not resolved. This CDR3 comprises 13 residues. Germline assignment: CDR1 DFQATT and CDR2 SNEGSKA (reference sequence). Trimming stripped 0 bases from V and 7 bases from J, with 13 bases between. The CDR3 DNA follows: TGCAGTGCTAGAGATCAATCTCAAAAAGAGCAGTACTTC. This translates into CSARDQSQKEQYF.

This rearrangement joins TRBV4-1 to TRBJ1-4, with 9 bases aligning to TRBD1. Germline V gene sequence: CDR1 MGHRA, CDR2 YSYEKL. V dropped 0 bases and J dropped 1; count of bases not matched to a gene: 6. The CDR3 sequence is 18 residues long. The CDR3 region has the DNA TGCGCCAGCAGCCAAGACCTCGGGACAGGGATAACTAATGAAAAACTGTTTTTT. It encodes CASSQDLGTGITNEKLFF.

This clonotype was observed a handful of times. The chain combines TRBV4-1 with TRBJ2-7; 8 nucleotides match TRBD2. Germline CDR1 MGHRA, CDR2 YSYEKL. With V trimmed by 2 bases and J by 2 bases, 5 bases remained unmatched. The CDR3 has 15 amino acids. The CDR3, as DNA: TGCGCCAGCAGCCAAAAGACTAGCGACCCCTACGAGCAGTACTTC. Translating it yields CASSQKTSDPYEQYF.

This clonotype was counted only a few times. The CDR3 nucleotides read TGTGCCAGCAGTCCTCAACAGGGGGCGGTCACTGAAGCTTTCTTT. This encodes CASSPQQGAVTEAFF. The chain is built from TRBV6-1 and TRBJ1-1, with 9 bases matching TRBD1. Germline lookup yields CDR1 MNHNS and CDR2 SASEGT. J was trimmed by 4 bases and V by 5 bases; bases with no gene match: 8. This CDR3 is built from 15 residues.

The table lists this clonotype with a few counts. The chain joins TRBV24-1 to TRBJ2-6, with D tentatively TRBD1 (6 bases). Deletions cut 3 bases from V and 0 bases from J, with 8 bases between. Germline V CDR1 and CDR2: KGHDR, SFDVKD. CDR3 length: 16 residues. The CDR3, as DNA: TGTGCCACCAGTGATCCGGGACACTCTGGGGCCAACGTCCTGACTTTC. As protein: CATSDPGHSGANVLTF.

The rearrangement joins TRBV6-2 or TRBV6-3 to TRBJ2-7; D call uncertain. CDR1 and CDR2 from the germline V gene are MNHEY and SVGEGT. This CDR3 spans 14 amino acids. V was shortened by 6 bases and J by 3 bases, with 15 bases between the two germline ends. CDR3 nucleotide sequence: TGTGCCAGCAGCAAATTGGTGGGAAACTACGAGCAGTACTTC. It yields the protein CASSKLVGNYEQYF.

Concerning this clonotype itself: This may stem from a read error, because a much larger clone lies one nucleotide away. V is TRBV5-1 and J is TRBJ1-2; 7 bases match TRBD1. Germline assignment: CDR1 SGHRS and CDR2 YFSETQ. CDR3 length equals 13 residues. J gave up 4 bases and V 4 bases, and 4 bases lay outside the gene matches. The CDR3, as DNA: TGCGCCAGCAGCGGAGGACAGGCCTATGGCTACACCTTC. Translated: CASSGGQAYGYTF.

This clonotype was detected only a few times. V and J are TRBV6-6 and TRBJ1-4; 9 nucleotides match TRBD1. The germline gives CDR1 MNHNY, CDR2 SVGAGI (reference sequence). The CDR3 sequence is 14 residues long. The V segment lost 4 bases and the J segment 3 bases; nucleotides outside the gene matches: 0. CDR3 amino acids: CASSWDRANEKLFF. The DNA of the CDR3 is TGTGCCAGCAGTTGGGACAGGGCTAATGAAAAACTGTTTTTT.

This clonotype has just a few counts. The chain has TRBV12-3 or TRBV12-4 and TRBJ2-1, with TRBD2 matching over 10 bases. V gave up 6 bases and J gave up 9 bases; unmatched junction bases: 14. The CDR3 covers 16 residues. CDR3 DNA sequence: TGTGCCAGCAGCCGGGGGACTAGCGTTAATGGGGGTGAGCAGTTCTTC. This encodes CASSRGTSVNGGEQFF.

The CDR3: CAISTQGPMNTEAFF. The CDR3 nucleotides read TGTGCCATCAGTACTCAGGGGCCCATGAACACTGAAGCTTTCTTT. V gene TRBV10-3 combines with J gene TRBJ1-1, with D possibly matching TRBD1 (6 bases). Germline V CDR1 and CDR2: ENHRY, SYGVKD. This CDR3 is built from 15 residues. The ends were cut back, 5 bases at V and 0 bases at J, with 13 bases in the middle.

This clonotype was detected a few times. The rearrangement links TRBV12-3 or TRBV12-4 to TRBJ1-1; no firm D call. V was clipped by 8 bases and J by 1 base, with 11 bases between them. The CDR3 length is 13 residues. Here the CDR3 reads CASQSRGNTEAFF. CDR3 nucleotide sequence: TGTGCCAGCCAAAGCCGGGGGAACACTGAAGCTTTCTTT.

This chain uses TRBV2 with TRBJ2-2; TRBD2 matches at 12 bases. The CDR3 runs 16 residues. The V gene's germline CDR1 is SNHLY and CDR2 FYNNEI. Unmatched junction bases numbered 9, after V lost 6 bases and J lost 7 bases. CDR3 coding DNA: TGTGCCAGCAGCGTACGACTAGCGGGGGAGGGCGGGGAGCTGTTTTTT. This encodes CASSVRLAGEGGELFF.

This clonotype came up many times. The junction and the germline gene differ at one end; a read error may be behind it. The genes are TRBV2 and TRBJ2-7; D gene ambiguous. Looked up from germline, CDR1 is SNHLY and CDR2 is FYNNEI. The CDR3 has 11 residues. CDR3 residues: CASSELGEQYF. The CDR3, as DNA: TGCGCCAGCAGTGAGTTAGGCGAGCAGTACTTC.

This clonotype appeared once. V gene TRBV24-1 combines with J gene TRBJ2-7; D is perhaps TRBD1 (6 bases). Germline lookup yields CDR1 KGHDR and CDR2 SFDVKD. Trimming left V 4 bases short and J 0 bases short, with 6 bases between. The CDR3 is made up of 13 amino acids. The CDR3 nucleotides are TGTGCCACCAGTGAGACAGGCTCCTACGAGCAGTACTTC. Translated: CATSETGSYEQYF.

The chain has TRBV6-1 and TRBJ2-7, with D tentatively TRBD2 (6 bases). Between the trimmed V and J ends, which lost 6 bases and 3 bases, there was a span of 12 bases. Germline CDR1 MNHNS, CDR2 SASEGT. The CDR3 has 13 amino acids. CDR3 protein: CASSGDLDYEQYF. For the CDR3, the DNA is TGTGCCAGCAGCGGGGACTTAGACTACGAGCAGTACTTC.